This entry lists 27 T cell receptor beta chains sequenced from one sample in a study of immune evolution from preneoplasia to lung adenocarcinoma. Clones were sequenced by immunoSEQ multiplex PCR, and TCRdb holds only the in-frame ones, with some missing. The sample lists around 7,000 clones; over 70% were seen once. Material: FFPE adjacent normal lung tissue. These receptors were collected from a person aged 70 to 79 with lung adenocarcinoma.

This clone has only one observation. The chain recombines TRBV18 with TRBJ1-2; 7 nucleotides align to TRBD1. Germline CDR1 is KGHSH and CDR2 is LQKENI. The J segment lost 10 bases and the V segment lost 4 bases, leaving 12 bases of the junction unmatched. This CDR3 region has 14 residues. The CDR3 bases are TGTGCCAGCTCACTTACTGAATACAGGGGATCCTACACCTTC. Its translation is CASSLTEYRGSYTF.

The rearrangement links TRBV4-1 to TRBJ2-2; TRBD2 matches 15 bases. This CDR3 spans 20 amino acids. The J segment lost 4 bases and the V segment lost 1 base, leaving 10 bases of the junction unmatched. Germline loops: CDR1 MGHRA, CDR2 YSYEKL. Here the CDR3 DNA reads TGCGCCAGCAGCCAAGCCTCGGGACTAGCGGGGGGCCTTTTCACCGGGGAGCTGTTTTTT. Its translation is CASSQASGLAGGLFTGELFF.

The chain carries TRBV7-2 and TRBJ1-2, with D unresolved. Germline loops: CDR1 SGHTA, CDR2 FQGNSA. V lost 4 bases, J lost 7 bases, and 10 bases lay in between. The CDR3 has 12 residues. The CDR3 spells CASSSLVGGYTF. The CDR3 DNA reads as TGTGCCAGCAGCTCCCTTGTGGGTGGCTACACCTTC.

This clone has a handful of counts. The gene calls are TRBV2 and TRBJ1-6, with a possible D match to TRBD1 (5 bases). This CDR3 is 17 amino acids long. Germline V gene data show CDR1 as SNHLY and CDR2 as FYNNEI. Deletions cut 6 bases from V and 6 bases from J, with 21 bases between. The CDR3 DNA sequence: TGTGCCAGCAGGGATGGATGGGGGGTCAGCGGTAATTCACCCCTCCACTTT. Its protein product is CASRDGWGVSGNSPLHF.

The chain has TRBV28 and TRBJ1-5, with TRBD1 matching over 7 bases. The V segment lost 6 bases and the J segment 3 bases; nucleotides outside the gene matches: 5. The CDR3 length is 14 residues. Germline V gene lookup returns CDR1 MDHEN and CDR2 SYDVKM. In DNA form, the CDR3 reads TGTGCCAGCAGGAAGCAGGGGGACAATCAGCCCCAGCATTTT. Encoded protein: CASRKQGDNQPQHF.

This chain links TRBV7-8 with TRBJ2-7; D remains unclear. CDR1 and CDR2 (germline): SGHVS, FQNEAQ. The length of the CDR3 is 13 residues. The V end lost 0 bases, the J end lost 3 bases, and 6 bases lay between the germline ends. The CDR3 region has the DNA TGTGCCAGCAGCTTAGCGGCATACTACGAGCAGTACTTC. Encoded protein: CASSLAAYYEQYF.

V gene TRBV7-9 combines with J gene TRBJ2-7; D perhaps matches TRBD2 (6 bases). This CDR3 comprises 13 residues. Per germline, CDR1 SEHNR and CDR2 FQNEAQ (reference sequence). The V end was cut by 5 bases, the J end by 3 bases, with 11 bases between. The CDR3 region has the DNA TGTGCCAGCAGCGCAACGGACTACTACGAGCAGTACTTC. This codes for CASSATDYYEQYF.

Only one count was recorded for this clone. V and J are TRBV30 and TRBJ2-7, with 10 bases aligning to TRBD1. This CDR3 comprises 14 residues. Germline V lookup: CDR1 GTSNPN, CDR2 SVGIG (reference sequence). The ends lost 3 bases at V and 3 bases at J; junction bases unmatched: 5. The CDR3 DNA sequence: TGTGCCTGGAGGGGGACAGGGGTCGTCTACGAGCAGTACTTC. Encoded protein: CAWRGTGVVYEQYF.

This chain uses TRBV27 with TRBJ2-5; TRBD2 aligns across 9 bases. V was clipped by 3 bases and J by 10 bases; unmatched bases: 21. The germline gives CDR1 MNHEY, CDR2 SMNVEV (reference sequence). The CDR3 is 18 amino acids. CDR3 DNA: TGTGCCAGCAGTTTTTTGGGCGGGGGGGGTGCCGGTAAAAAGGGCCAGTACTTC. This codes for CASSFLGGGGAGKKGQYF.

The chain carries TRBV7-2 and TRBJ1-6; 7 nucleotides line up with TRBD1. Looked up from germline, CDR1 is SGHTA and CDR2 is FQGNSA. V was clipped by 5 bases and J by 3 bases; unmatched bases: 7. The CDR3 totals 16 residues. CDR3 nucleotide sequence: TGTGCCAGCAGCCCGACAGGGATTAGCTATAATTCACCCCTCCACTTT. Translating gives CASSPTGISYNSPLHF.

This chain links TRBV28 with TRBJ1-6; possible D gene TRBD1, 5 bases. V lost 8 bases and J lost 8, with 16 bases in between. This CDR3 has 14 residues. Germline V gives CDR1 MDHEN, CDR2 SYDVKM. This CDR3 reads CASLMAGRDSPLHF. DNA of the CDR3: TGTGCCAGCCTCATGGCAGGGAGGGATTCACCCCTCCACTTT.

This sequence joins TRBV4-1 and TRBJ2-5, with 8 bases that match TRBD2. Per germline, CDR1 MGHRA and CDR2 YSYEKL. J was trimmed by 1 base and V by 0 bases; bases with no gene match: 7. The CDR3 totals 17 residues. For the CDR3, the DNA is TGCGCCAGCAGCCAAGATCCCGCGGGGGGACTCCAAGAGACCCAGTACTTC. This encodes CASSQDPAGGLQETQYF.

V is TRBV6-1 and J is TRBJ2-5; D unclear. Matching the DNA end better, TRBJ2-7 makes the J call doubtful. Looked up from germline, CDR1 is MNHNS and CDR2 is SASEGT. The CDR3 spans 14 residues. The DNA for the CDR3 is TGTGCCAGCAGTGACCCACCAGGATCCTACGAGCAGTACTTC. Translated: CASSDPPGSYEQYF.

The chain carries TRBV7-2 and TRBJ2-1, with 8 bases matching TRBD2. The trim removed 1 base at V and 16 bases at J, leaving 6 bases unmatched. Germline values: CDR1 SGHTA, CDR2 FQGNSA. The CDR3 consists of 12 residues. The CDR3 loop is CASSLEVGGAFF. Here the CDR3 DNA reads TGTGCCAGCAGCTTAGAAGTCGGGGGGGCCTTCTTC.

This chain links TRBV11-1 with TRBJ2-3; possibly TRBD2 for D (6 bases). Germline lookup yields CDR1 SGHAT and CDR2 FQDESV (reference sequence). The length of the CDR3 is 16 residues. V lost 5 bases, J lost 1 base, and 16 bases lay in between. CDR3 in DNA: TGTGCCAGCAGCCCACGTCTGGCGGGGCGCACAGATACGCAGTATTTT. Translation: CASSPRLAGRTDTQYF.

The CDR3 protein is CASSLAGLSTEAFF. CDR3 nucleotides: TGTGCCAGCAGTCTAGCCGGGTTGAGCACTGAAGCTTTCTTT. The rearrangement links TRBV6-1 to TRBJ1-1, with unresolved D. This CDR3 spans 14 amino acids. Germline CDR1 is MNHNS and CDR2 is SASEGT. V lost 5 bases and J 4 bases, leaving 14 bases between the germline ends.

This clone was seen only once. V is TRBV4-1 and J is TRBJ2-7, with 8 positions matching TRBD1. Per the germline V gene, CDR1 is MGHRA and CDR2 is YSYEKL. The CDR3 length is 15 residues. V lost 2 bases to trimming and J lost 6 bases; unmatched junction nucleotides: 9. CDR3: CASSQILGQGPEQYF. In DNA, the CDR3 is TGCGCCAGCAGCCAAATATTAGGACAGGGACCCGAGCAGTACTTC.

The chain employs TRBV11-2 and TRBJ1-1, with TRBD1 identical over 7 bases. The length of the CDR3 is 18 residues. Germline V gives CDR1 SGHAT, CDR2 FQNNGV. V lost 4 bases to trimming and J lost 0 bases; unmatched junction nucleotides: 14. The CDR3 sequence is CASSSLLEGGEMNTEAFF. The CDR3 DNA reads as TGTGCCAGCAGCTCCCTTTTAGAAGGGGGCGAAATGAACACTGAAGCTTTCTTT.

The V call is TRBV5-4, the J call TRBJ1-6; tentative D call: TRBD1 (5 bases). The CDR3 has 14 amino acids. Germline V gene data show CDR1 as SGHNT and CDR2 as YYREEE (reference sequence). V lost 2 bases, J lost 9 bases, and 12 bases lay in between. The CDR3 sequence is CASSFRSGRSPLHF. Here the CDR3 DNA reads TGTGCCAGCAGCTTTAGATCGGGGCGTTCACCCCTCCACTTT.

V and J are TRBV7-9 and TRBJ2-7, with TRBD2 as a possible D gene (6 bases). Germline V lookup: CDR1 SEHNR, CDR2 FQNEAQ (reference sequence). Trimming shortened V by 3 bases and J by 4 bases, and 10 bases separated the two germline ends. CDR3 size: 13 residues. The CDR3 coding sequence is TGTGCCAGCAGCTTTGGGGGGAAGTACGAGCAGTACTTC. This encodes CASSFGGKYEQYF.

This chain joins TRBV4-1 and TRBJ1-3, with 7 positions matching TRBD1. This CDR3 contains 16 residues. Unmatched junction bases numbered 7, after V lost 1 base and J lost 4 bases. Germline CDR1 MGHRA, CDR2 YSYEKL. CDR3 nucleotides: TGCGCCAGCAGCCAAGTAGGGGGCGGATTAGGAAACACCATATATTTT. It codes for CASSQVGGGLGNTIYF.

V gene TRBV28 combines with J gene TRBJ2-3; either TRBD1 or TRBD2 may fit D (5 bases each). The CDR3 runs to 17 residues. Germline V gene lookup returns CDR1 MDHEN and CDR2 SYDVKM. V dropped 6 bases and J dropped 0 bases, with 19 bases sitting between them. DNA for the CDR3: TGTGCCAGCAGCAAGGCCAGGGTTGGGGGTAGCACAGATACGCAGTATTTT. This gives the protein CASSKARVGGSTDTQYF.

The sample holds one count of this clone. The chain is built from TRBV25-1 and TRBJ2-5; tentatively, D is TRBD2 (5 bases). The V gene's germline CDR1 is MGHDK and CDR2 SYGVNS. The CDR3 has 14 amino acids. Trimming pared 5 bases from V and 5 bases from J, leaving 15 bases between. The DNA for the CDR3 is TGTGCCAGCAGTTTACGGGATCAGGCGGAGACCCAGTACTTC. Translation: CASSLRDQAETQYF.

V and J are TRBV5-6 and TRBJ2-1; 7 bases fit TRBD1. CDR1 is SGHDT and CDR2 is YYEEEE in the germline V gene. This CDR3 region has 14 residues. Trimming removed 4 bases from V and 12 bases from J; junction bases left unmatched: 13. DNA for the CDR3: TGTGCCAGCAGCCAGCCACGAGGGGGCAGTAGGCAGTTCTTC. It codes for CASSQPRGGSRQFF.

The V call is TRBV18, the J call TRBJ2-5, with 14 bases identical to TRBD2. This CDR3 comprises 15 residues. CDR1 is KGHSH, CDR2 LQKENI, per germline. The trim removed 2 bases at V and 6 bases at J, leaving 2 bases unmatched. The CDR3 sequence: CASSPGTSGGQTQYF. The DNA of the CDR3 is TGTGCCAGCTCACCAGGGACTAGCGGGGGACAGACCCAGTACTTC.

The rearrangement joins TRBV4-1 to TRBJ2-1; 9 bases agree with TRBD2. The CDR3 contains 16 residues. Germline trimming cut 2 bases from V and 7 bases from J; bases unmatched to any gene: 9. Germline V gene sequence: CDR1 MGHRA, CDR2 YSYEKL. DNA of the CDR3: TGCGCCAGCAGCCAATTTCGGCTAGCGGGGAGGAATGAGCAGTTCTTC. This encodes CASSQFRLAGRNEQFF.

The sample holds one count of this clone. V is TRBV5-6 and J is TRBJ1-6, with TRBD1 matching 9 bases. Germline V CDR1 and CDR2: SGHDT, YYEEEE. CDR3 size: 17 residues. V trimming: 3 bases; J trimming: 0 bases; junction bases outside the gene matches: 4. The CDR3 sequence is CASSSGTGSSYNSPLHF. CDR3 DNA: TGTGCCAGCAGCTCCGGGACAGGGAGCTCCTATAATTCACCCCTCCACTTT.